These 14 T cell receptor beta chains were sequenced from one sample in a study of identical twins. One entry per CDR3 protein results from TCRdb running MiXCR on the 5' RACE reads. Of about 240,000 distinct CDR3 sequences listed, approximately 7.3% are singletons. The same data also contributed to another study, on yellow fever vaccine responses in identical twins.

The sample consisted of CD8+ T cells sorted from blood. Receptors originate from a woman between 18 and 30 years old in good health.

This chain links TRBV6-1 with TRBJ2-5, with 7 bases fitting TRBD2. The V gene's germline CDR1 is MNHNS and CDR2 SASEGT. There are 12 residues in the CDR3. Trimming removed 8 bases from V and 0 bases from J; junction bases left unmatched: 0. This CDR3 is CASRGDQETQYF. CDR3 in DNA: TGTGCCAGCCGGGGGGACCAAGAGACCCAGTACTTC.

The table lists this clonotype with a few counts. The chain links TRBV9 to TRBJ2-1; no firm D call. This CDR3 is built from 16 residues. V was shortened by 0 bases and J by 10 bases, with 20 bases between the two germline ends. Germline V CDR1 and CDR2: SGDLS, YYNGEE. The CDR3 is CASSVELWARPEEQFF. The CDR3, as DNA: TGTGCCAGCAGCGTAGAGCTATGGGCCCGCCCGGAAGAGCAGTTCTTC.

Concerning this clonotype itself: A much larger clone differs from this one at a single base, so this may be a read error. The chain couples TRBV3-1 to TRBJ2-3; 10 nucleotides line up with TRBD1. Germline lookup yields CDR1 LGHDT and CDR2 YNNKEL (reference sequence). The CDR3 contains 16 residues. V trimming: 1 base; J trimming: 4 bases; junction bases outside the gene matches: 5. This CDR3 reads CASSQARTGGPDTQYF. CDR3 DNA sequence: TGTGCCAGCAGCCAAGCGCGGACAGGGGGTCCAGATACGCAGTATTTT.

In DNA form, the CDR3 reads TGTGCCAGCAGGACTAGCGGGAACGAGACCCAGTACTTC. Translation: CASRTSGNETQYF. The chain joins TRBV7-9 to TRBJ2-5, with TRBD2 matching 11 bases. The germline gives CDR1 SEHNR, CDR2 FQNEAQ (reference sequence). The trim removed 6 bases at V and 5 bases at J, leaving 2 bases unmatched. CDR3 size: 13 residues. The whole variable domain, filled in from reference TRBV7-9 and TRBJ2-5, reads DTGVSQNPRHKITKRGQNVTFRCDPISEHNRLYWYRQTLGQGPEFLTYFQNEAQLEKSRLLSDRFSAERPKGSFSTLEIQRTEQGDSAMYLCASRTSGNETQYFGPGTRLLVL.

This clonotype occurred many times. The genes are TRBV7-9 and TRBJ2-1; D remains ambiguous. The CDR3 sequence is 12 residues long. CDR1 SEHNR and CDR2 FQNEAQ come from the germline V gene (reference sequence). Trimming removed 5 bases from V and 7 bases from J, with 9 bases in between. The CDR3 DNA follows: TGTGCCAGCAGCCAGGTGGTAAATGAGCAGTTCTTC. This encodes CASSQVVNEQFF.

This clonotype was seen a handful of times. The V call is TRBV3-1, the J call TRBJ2-1, with D possibly TRBD2 on 6 matching bases. Trimming took off 7 bases at V and 2 bases at J, with 18 bases between the two ends. This CDR3 is built from 16 residues. Per germline, CDR1 LGHDT and CDR2 YNNKEL (reference sequence). CDR3 in amino acids: CASNRGASDPYNEQFF. In nucleotides, the CDR3 is TGTGCCAGCAACCGCGGGGCTAGCGACCCCTACAATGAGCAGTTCTTC.

This chain's CDR3 is CASSHTSGSEETQYF. CDR3 nucleotide sequence: TGCGCCAGCAGCCACACTAGCGGGAGTGAGGAGACCCAGTACTTC. The V and J genes are TRBV4-1 and TRBJ2-5, with 11 bases identical to TRBD2. The J segment lost 5 bases and the V segment lost 3 bases, leaving 5 bases of the junction unmatched. This CDR3 comprises 15 residues. Germline values: CDR1 MGHRA, CDR2 YSYEKL.

This clonotype was seen a few times. V and J are TRBV28 and TRBJ2-2, with unresolved D. CDR1 and CDR2 from the germline V gene are MDHEN and SYDVKM. The germline V and J ends were trimmed by 3 bases and 3 bases, with 5 bases remaining between them. The CDR3 covers 13 residues. The CDR3 DNA reads TGTGCCAGCAGTTTGGCTTACACCGGGGAGCTGTTTTTT. Translation: CASSLAYTGELFF.

This clonotype occurred a few times. V gene TRBV7-9 combines with J gene TRBJ1-1; D is unclear. Trimming removed 7 bases from V and 1 base from J, with 7 bases in between. There are 12 residues in the CDR3. Looked up from germline, CDR1 is SEHNR and CDR2 is FQNEAQ (reference sequence). CDR3 coding DNA: TGTGCCAGCAATGGGGAGAACACTGAAGCTTTCTTT. Amino acids: CASNGENTEAFF.

This clonotype occurred many times. The V and J genes are TRBV3-1 and TRBJ2-5, with 7 bases lining up with TRBD1. V dropped 0 bases and J dropped 0; count of bases not matched to a gene: 13. CDR3 length equals 19 residues. Germline V CDR1 and CDR2: LGHDT, YNNKEL (reference sequence). The CDR3 nucleotides read TGTGCCAGCAGCCAAGATCAAGACAGGGTATGGATTGACCAAGAGACCCAGTACTTC. Protein sequence: CASSQDQDRVWIDQETQYF.

This clonotype has ten or more counts. The chain uses TRBV7-6 and TRBJ2-5; TRBD1 might be the D (6 bases). The germline CDR1 and CDR2 sequences are SGHVS and FNYEAQ. Trimming pared 10 bases from V and 5 bases from J, leaving 11 bases between. This CDR3 has 11 amino acids. For the CDR3, the DNA is TGTGCCACCGACCAGGGGGAGACCCAGTACTTC. It encodes CATDQGETQYF.

V is TRBV7-9 and J is TRBJ2-2; D is unclear. The CDR3 is made up of 16 amino acids. CDR1 and CDR2 (germline): SEHNR, FQNEAQ (reference sequence). V lost 5 bases and J 1 base, leaving 14 bases between the germline ends. The CDR3 region is CASSPPVDWNTGELFF. The CDR3 DNA reads TGTGCCAGCAGCCCCCCCGTCGACTGGAACACCGGGGAGCTGTTTTTT.

This chain connects TRBV27 to TRBJ2-4; D uncertain. V was pared by 0 bases and J by 0 bases, with 3 bases between. This CDR3 has 14 residues. Germline V gives CDR1 MNHEY, CDR2 SMNVEV (reference sequence). CDR3 nucleotide sequence: TGTGCCAGCAGTTTATCGTCAGCCAAAAACATTCAGTACTTC. Its protein product is CASSLSSAKNIQYF.

This clonotype has just a few counts. The genes are TRBV4-1 and TRBJ2-7; perhaps TRBD2 as D (5 bases). Germline assignment: CDR1 MGHRA and CDR2 YSYEKL. This CDR3 has 16 residues. Trimming stripped 4 bases from V and 3 bases from J, with 19 bases between. The CDR3 loop is CASSRKLVNPLYEQYF. DNA for the CDR3: TGCGCCAGCAGCCGGAAACTAGTTAACCCCCTCTACGAGCAGTACTTC.